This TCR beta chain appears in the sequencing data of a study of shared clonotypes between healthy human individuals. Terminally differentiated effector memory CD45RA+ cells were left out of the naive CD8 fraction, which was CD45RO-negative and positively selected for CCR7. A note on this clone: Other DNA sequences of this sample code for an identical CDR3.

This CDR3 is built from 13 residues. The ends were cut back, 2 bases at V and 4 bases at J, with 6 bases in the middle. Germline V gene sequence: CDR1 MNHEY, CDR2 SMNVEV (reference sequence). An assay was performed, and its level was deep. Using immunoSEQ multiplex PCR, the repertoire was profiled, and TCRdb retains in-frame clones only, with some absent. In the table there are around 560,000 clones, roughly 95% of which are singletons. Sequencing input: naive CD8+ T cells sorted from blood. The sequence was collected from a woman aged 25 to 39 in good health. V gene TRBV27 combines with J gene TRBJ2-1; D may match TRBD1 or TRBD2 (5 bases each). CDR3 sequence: CASSLGGYNEQFF. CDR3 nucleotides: TGTGCCAGCAGTTTAGGGGGATACAATGAGCAGTTCTTC.